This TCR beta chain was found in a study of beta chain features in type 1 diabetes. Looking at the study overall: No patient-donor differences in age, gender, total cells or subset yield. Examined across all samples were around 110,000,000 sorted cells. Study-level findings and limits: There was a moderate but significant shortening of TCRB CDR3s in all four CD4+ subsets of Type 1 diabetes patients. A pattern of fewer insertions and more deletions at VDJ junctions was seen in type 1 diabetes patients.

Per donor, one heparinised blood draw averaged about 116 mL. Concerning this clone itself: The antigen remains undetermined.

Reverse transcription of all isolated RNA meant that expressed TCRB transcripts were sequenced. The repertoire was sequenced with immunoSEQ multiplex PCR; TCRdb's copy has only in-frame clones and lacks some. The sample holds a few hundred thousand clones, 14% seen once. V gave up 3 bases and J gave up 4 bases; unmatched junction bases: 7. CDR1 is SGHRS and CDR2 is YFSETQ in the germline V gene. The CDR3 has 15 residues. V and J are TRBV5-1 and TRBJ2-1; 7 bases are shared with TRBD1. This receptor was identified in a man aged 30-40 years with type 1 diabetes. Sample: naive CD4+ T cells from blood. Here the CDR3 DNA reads TGCGCCAGCAGCTACAGACAGGGTGATTACAATGAGCAGTTCTTC. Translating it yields CASSYRQGDYNEQFF.